This T cell receptor (beta chain) was recovered during a study of technical replicates of blood from a few donors. CDR1 and CDR2 from the germline V gene are MNHEY and SMNVEV (reference sequence). V dropped 2 bases and J dropped 4 bases, with 11 bases sitting between them. The length of the CDR3 is 15 residues. Some clones are missing from TCRdb's copy, which holds only in-frame ones; the method was immunoSEQ multiplex PCR. This sample has roughly 59,000 clones, with roughly 86% found just once. The source material was PBMCs. This clonotype originated in a human donor in good health. Some clones in this sample may be carry-over from other donors' samples. The chain has TRBV27 and TRBJ2-2; a possible D gene is TRBD1 (6 bases). This CDR3 reads CASSLVSGVTGELFF. CDR3 sequence (DNA): TGTGCCAGCAGTTTAGTTTCAGGGGTCACCGGGGAGCTGTTTTTT.